The text below deals with one T cell receptor (beta chain). Its antigen is currently unknown. This specimen belongs to a study of CXCR3-negative and CXCR3-positive naive CD8 T cells. Study information: Roughly 1.5 +/- 0.3 million TRB reads came from each library, giving 130 million to 150 million in total. Study-wide points: Naive cells that were CXCR3-positive had more hydrophobic TRB CDR3s (compared with CXCR3-negative naive cells). Comparably high diversity marked both naive subsets, whereas memory CD8+ cells had much lower diversity. Partial loss of CXCR3 expression followed cryopreservation; most assays used fresh PBMCs.

Among CD8+ T cells, naive ones were CD45RO-CCR7+CD27+CD95-. Libraries were UMI-labeled 5' RACE TRB cDNA. TCRdb reprocessed the 5' RACE reads, keeping one entry per CDR3 protein, no DNA. In total, the table holds over 95,000 distinct CDR3 sequences. Germline V gives CDR1 LNHDA, CDR2 SQIVND (reference sequence). The CDR3 is 12 residues long. The rearrangement links TRBV19 to TRBJ2-7; the D gene TCRdb calls, TRBD1, cannot be checked with no DNA. The source material was naive CXCR3+ CD8+ T cells from blood. This sample's subset: CD45RO-CCR7+CD27+CD95- naive CD8+ T cells expressing CXCR3 (TNR3+). The source of this sequence is a human donor in good health. Some clones in this sample may be carry-over from other donors' samples. This CDR3 reads CASTGGSYEQYF. Using reference TRBV19 and TRBJ2-7 for the parts outside the CDR3, the full variable domain is DGGITQSPKYLFRKEGQNVTLSCEQNLNHDAMYWYRQDPGQGLRLIYYSQIVNDFQKGDIAEGYSVSREKKESFPLTVTSAQKNPTAFYLCASTGGSYEQYFGPGTRLTVT.